This TCR beta chain came from a study of blood T cell repertoires in COVID-19. The assay was immunoSEQ multiplex PCR, and TCRdb's table has in-frame clones only and misses some. The sample gives about 200,000 clones, more than 85% of which show up once; 0.8% to 1% is in the top ten. Germline CDR1 and CDR2: SGHVS and FNYEAQ. Trimming took 0 bases from V and 0 from J, leaving 9 bases between them. This CDR3 is 15 amino acids long. During active infection, Seattle patients enrolled and were then monitored through disease. The TCR sequence derives from a man between 60 and 75 years old with COVID-19, enrolled during active disease. The sequenced sample was peripheral blood. This chain links TRBV7-6 with TRBJ2-7; weak D call: TRBD1 (6 bases). The CDR3 spells CASSLALGASYEQYF. In DNA, the CDR3 is TGTGCCAGCAGCTTAGCGCTGGGGGCCTCCTACGAGCAGTACTTC.